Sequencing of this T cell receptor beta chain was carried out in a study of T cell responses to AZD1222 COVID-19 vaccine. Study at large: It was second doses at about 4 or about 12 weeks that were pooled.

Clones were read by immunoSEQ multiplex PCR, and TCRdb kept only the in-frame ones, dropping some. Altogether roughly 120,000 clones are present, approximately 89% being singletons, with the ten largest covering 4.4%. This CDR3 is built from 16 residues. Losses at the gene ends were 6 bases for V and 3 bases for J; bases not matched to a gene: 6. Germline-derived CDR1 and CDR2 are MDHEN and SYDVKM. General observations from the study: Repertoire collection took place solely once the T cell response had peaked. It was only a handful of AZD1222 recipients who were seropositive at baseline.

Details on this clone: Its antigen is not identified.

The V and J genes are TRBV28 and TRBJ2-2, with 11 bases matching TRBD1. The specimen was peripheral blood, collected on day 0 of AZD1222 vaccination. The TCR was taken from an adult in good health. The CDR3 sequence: CASRPRTGGHTGELFF. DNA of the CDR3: TGTGCCAGCAGACCCAGGACAGGGGGCCACACCGGGGAGCTGTTTTTT.